The 32 T cell receptor beta chains below were found in one sample sequenced in a study of cytomegalovirus exposure and HLA in healthy donors. Primers: 60 Vbeta forward and 13 Jbeta reverse. The data were produced by immunoSEQ multiplex PCR, yet TCRdb's version contains in-frame clones alone and is incomplete. This sample has 200,000 to 300,000 clones, with roughly 85% found just once. The specimen was PBMCs. The receptors were sampled from a girl aged 2-10 years in good health and CMV-seronegative.

In this sample, this clone turned up a few times. The rearrangement joins TRBV7-8 to TRBJ2-7, with 9 bases matching TRBD2. The CDR3 is 15 residues long. The V segment lost 1 base and the J segment 5 bases; nucleotides outside the gene matches: 6. CDR1 and CDR2 (germline): SGHVS, FQNEAQ. In DNA form, the CDR3 reads TGTGCCAGCAGCTTAGATTTGTTAGCGGGAGACGAGCAGTACTTC. It encodes CASSLDLLAGDEQYF.

This chain uses TRBV10-3 with TRBJ2-5; TRBD2 agrees at 10 bases. The CDR3 has 17 amino acids. Unmatched junction bases numbered 11, after V lost 4 bases and J lost 3 bases. Germline V CDR1 and CDR2: ENHRY, SYGVKD. The CDR3 DNA follows: TGTGCCATCAGTGGGAATCGGACTAGCGGACACGAAGAGACCCAGTACTTC. Translating gives CAISGNRTSGHEETQYF.

The chain has TRBV4-1 and TRBJ2-7; TRBD1 is a possible D gene (6 bases). The CDR3 spans 14 residues. The V end lost 3 bases, the J end lost 5 bases, and 14 bases lay between the germline ends. Looked up from germline, CDR1 is MGHRA and CDR2 is YSYEKL. CDR3 DNA sequence: TGCGCCAGCAGCCAGCGGACAGTGGGAAACGAGCAGTACTTC. Amino acids: CASSQRTVGNEQYF.

CDR3 residues: CSVAQQGGTGELFF. CDR3 DNA sequence: TGCAGCGTTGCGCAACAGGGTGGGACCGGGGAGCTGTTTTTT. V and J are TRBV29-1 and TRBJ2-2; D is perhaps TRBD1 (6 bases). Per the germline V gene, CDR1 is SQVTM and CDR2 is ANQGSEA. V was trimmed by 4 bases and J by 5 bases, leaving 14 bases between them. The CDR3 is 14 amino acids.

V gene TRBV5-1 combines with J gene TRBJ1-4; the D is unclear. In germline, CDR1 is SGHRS, CDR2 YFSETQ. This CDR3 region has 14 residues. V lost 0 bases and J 3 bases, leaving 6 bases between the germline ends. CDR3 DNA sequence: TGCGCCAGCAGCTTGGGAGCCCCTAATGAAAAACTGTTTTTT. Its translation is CASSLGAPNEKLFF. The full variable domain, rest sourced from reference TRBV5-1 and TRBJ1-4, is KAGVTQTPRYLIKTRGQQVTLSCSPISGHRSVSWYQQTPGQGLQFLFEYFSETQRNKGNFPGRFSGRQFSNSRSEMNVSTLELGDSALYLCASSLGAPNEKLFFGSGTQLSVL.

The chain combines TRBV6-1 with TRBJ1-2; 9 nucleotides line up with TRBD1. J was trimmed by 4 bases and V by 5 bases; bases with no gene match: 5. Germline V gene data show CDR1 as MNHNS and CDR2 as SASEGT. CDR3 length: 14 residues. The CDR3 here is CASSKGQGSYGYTF. In DNA, the CDR3 is TGTGCCAGCAGTAAGGGACAGGGAAGCTATGGCTACACCTTC.

This chain connects TRBV18 to TRBJ1-3; 7 nucleotides match TRBD1. This CDR3 is built from 17 residues. Germline CDR1 is KGHSH and CDR2 is LQKENI. Trimming removed 3 bases from V and 1 base from J; junction bases left unmatched: 9. DNA for the CDR3: TGTGCCAGCTCACCCCTGCAGGGGGTAACTTCTGGAAACACCATATATTTT. It translates to CASSPLQGVTSGNTIYF.

The rearrangement links TRBV13 to TRBJ1-2; 9 nucleotides agree with TRBD1. Germline loops: CDR1 PRHDT, CDR2 FYEKMQ (reference sequence). The CDR3 extends over 18 amino acids. The V and J ends lost 1 base and 0 bases, in that order; junction bases with no gene match: 9. The CDR3 here is CASSLVPDRGLSNYGYTF. The CDR3 coding sequence is TGTGCCAGCAGCTTAGTCCCGGACAGGGGATTGTCTAACTATGGCTACACCTTC.

The CDR3 spells CASSLGGAPYNEQFF. For the CDR3, the DNA is TGTGCCAGCAGTCTCGGGGGGGCACCCTACAATGAGCAGTTCTTC. The chain carries TRBV6-1 and TRBJ2-1; 8 bases map to TRBD2. Germline values: CDR1 MNHNS, CDR2 SASEGT. Trimming removed 5 bases from V and 2 bases from J; junction bases left unmatched: 5. This CDR3 region has 15 residues.

The chain is built from TRBV10-1 and TRBJ2-2, with D unresolved. Per germline, CDR1 WNHNN and CDR2 SYGVQD (reference sequence). This CDR3 has 15 residues. Trimming removed 0 bases at V and 4 bases at J, with 9 bases between. CDR3 amino acids: CASSESSGFTGELFF. The CDR3 DNA is TGCGCCAGCAGTGAGTCCTCCGGGTTCACCGGGGAGCTGTTTTTT.

Comments on this clone: The same CDR3 is also encoded by other DNA sequences in this sample. V and J are TRBV29-1 and TRBJ1-1, with D possibly matching TRBD1 (5 bases). The V and J ends lost 4 bases and 2 bases respectively, with 8 bases between them. Germline CDR1 SQVTM, CDR2 ANQGSEA. CDR3 length equals 12 residues. CDR3 loop: CSVGQGNTEAFF. CDR3 DNA sequence: TGCAGCGTTGGGCAGGGAAACACTGAAGCTTTCTTT.

The rearrangement uses TRBV11-2 and TRBJ1-1; 8 bases are shared with TRBD1. The V segment lost 8 bases and the J segment 1 base; nucleotides outside the gene matches: 6. This CDR3 region has 14 residues. Germline loops: CDR1 SGHAT, CDR2 FQNNGV. CDR3 sequence (DNA): TGTGCCAGCCGGGGGACAGGTGGGAACACTGAAGCTTTCTTT. Translation: CASRGTGGNTEAFF.

This chain connects TRBV7-9 to TRBJ1-4, with D uncertain. V was cut by 7 bases and J by 8 bases, with 17 bases left in between. The germline CDR1 and CDR2 sequences are SEHNR and FQNEAQ (reference sequence). This CDR3 contains 14 residues. The CDR3 DNA sequence: TGTGCCAGCACCTGGAGCGTCGAAGGCGAAAAACTGTTTTTT. Translating it yields CASTWSVEGEKLFF.

This chain uses TRBV6-1 with TRBJ2-1; TRBD2 might be the D (6 bases). V lost 6 bases and J lost 6, with 9 bases in between. The CDR3 is 12 residues long. Germline assignment: CDR1 MNHNS and CDR2 SASEGT. Here the CDR3 DNA reads TGTGCCAGCAGATGGGACTTCAATGAGCAGTTCTTC. Translated: CASRWDFNEQFF.

This chain uses TRBV29-1 with TRBJ1-2, with a possible D match to TRBD1 (6 bases). Germline lookup yields CDR1 SQVTM and CDR2 ANQGSEA. Trimming cost V 7 bases and J 5 bases, with 17 bases left between them. This CDR3 comprises 13 residues. CDR3: CSGGGGPGYGYTF. In nucleotides, the CDR3 is TGCAGCGGAGGGGGGGGCCCTGGGTATGGCTACACCTTC.

V is TRBV7-9 and J is TRBJ2-6, with TRBD1 identical over 8 bases. Germline V CDR1 and CDR2: SEHNR, FQNEAQ (reference sequence). This CDR3 has 15 amino acids. V lost 6 bases, J lost 7 bases, and 8 bases stayed unmatched. For the CDR3, the DNA is TGTGCCAGCAGTCCAGGGGGCACTAGTGCCAACGTCCTGACTTTC. This translates into CASSPGGTSANVLTF. The variable domain in full, with the rest retrieved from reference TRBV7-9 and TRBJ2-6, is DTGVSQNPRHKITKRGQNVTFRCDPISEHNRLYWYRQTLGQGPEFLTYFQNEAQLEKSRLLSDRFSAERPKGSFSTLEIQRTEQGDSAMYLCASSPGGTSANVLTFGAGSRLTVL.

The V gene is TRBV5-1, the J gene TRBJ2-3, with D possibly being TRBD2 (5 bases). Trimming left V 1 base short and J 2 bases short, with 17 bases between. This CDR3 spans 17 amino acids. Germline CDR1 is SGHRS and CDR2 is YFSETQ. This CDR3 is CASSLTPPLAFTDTQYF. The CDR3 DNA reads as TGCGCCAGCAGCTTGACCCCCCCTCTAGCCTTCACAGATACGCAGTATTTT.

The chain has TRBV7-9 and TRBJ2-3; no reliable D call. This CDR3 contains 13 residues. V lost 3 bases to trimming and J lost 9 bases, with 13 bases between them. Looked up from germline, CDR1 is SEHNR and CDR2 is FQNEAQ (reference sequence). CDR3 protein: CASSLGRLRTQYF. CDR3 DNA sequence: TGTGCCAGCAGCTTGGGCAGGTTACGAACGCAGTATTTT.

V and J are TRBV10-3 and TRBJ1-4; 9 nucleotides line up with TRBD1. Unmatched junction bases numbered 9, after V lost 10 bases and J lost 0 bases. The length of the CDR3 is 16 residues. The germline V gene encodes CDR1 ENHRY and CDR2 SYGVKD. CDR3 sequence: CATAGTGLATNEKLFF. The CDR3 DNA follows: TGTGCCACCGCCGGGACAGGGTTGGCAACTAATGAAAAACTGTTTTTT.

The CDR3 DNA is TGTGCCAGCTCACCCTACCGGACTAGCGGGAGAGTAGATACGCAGTATTTT. It encodes CASSPYRTSGRVDTQYF. The V gene is TRBV18, the J gene TRBJ2-3; 13 nucleotides line up with TRBD2. V lost 3 bases, J lost 5 bases, and 8 bases stayed unmatched. Germline values: CDR1 KGHSH, CDR2 LQKENI. CDR3 length: 17 residues.

The CDR3 coding sequence is TGTGCCAGCAGCCGTGGGACAGCGGGGGGGGAAAAACTGTTTTTT. As protein: CASSRGTAGGEKLFF. J is TRBJ1-4 and V is TRBV4-2; 7 nucleotides align to TRBD1. Trimming removed 4 bases from V and 8 bases from J; junction bases left unmatched: 10. Germline lookup yields CDR1 LGHNA and CDR2 YNFKEQ. There are 15 residues in the CDR3.

In this sample, this clone turned up a few times. This sequence joins TRBV30 and TRBJ1-5; maybe TRBD1 (5 bases). Trimming took off 2 bases at V and 0 bases at J, with 11 bases between the two ends. The CDR3 has 15 amino acids. The germline V gene has CDR1 GTSNPN and CDR2 SVGIG (reference sequence). CDR3 protein: CAWSLQGSSNQPQHF. CDR3 nucleotides: TGTGCCTGGAGTCTCCAGGGAAGTAGCAATCAGCCCCAGCATTTT.

The CDR3 nucleotides are TGTGCCAGCAGCGTAGCGGGGGGGCCCGGGGAGCTGTTTTTT. Protein: CASSVAGGPGELFF. The chain uses TRBV9 and TRBJ2-2; TRBD2 matches 8 bases. With 0 bases clipped from V and 6 bases from J, the junction kept 1 base outside the gene matches. CDR3 size: 14 residues. Germline V lookup: CDR1 SGDLS, CDR2 YYNGEE.

The rearrangement uses TRBV7-8 and TRBJ2-7; TRBD1 matches at 9 bases. CDR3 length equals 14 residues. J lost 7 bases, V lost 0 bases, and 4 bases had no gene match. CDR1 and CDR2 (germline): SGHVS, FQNEAQ. The CDR3 bases are TGTGCCAGCAGCTTAGCTGGGACAGGGAAGGAGCAGTACTTC. This codes for CASSLAGTGKEQYF.

The chain is built from TRBV9 and TRBJ2-1, with 10 nucleotides matching TRBD2. The V gene's germline CDR1 is SGDLS and CDR2 YYNGEE. The length of the CDR3 is 17 residues. Trimming took 0 bases from V and 5 from J; bases not matched to a gene: 8. CDR3 protein: CASSVELAGGHDNEQFF. The CDR3 region has the DNA TGTGCCAGCAGCGTAGAGTTAGCGGGAGGCCATGACAATGAGCAGTTCTTC.

This chain joins TRBV10-3 and TRBJ1-2, with 9 nucleotides matching TRBD1. Losses at the gene ends were 5 bases for V and 4 bases for J; bases not matched to a gene: 5. The CDR3 extends over 14 amino acids. Germline V CDR1 and CDR2: ENHRY, SYGVKD. The CDR3 loop is CAISSGTGIYGYTF. The CDR3 nucleotides are TGTGCCATCAGTTCCGGGACAGGGATCTATGGCTACACCTTC.

This clone appeared a few times. The rearrangement joins TRBV5-1 to TRBJ2-7; TRBD2 aligns across 8 bases. V lost 3 bases, J lost 3 bases, and 5 bases stayed unmatched. The CDR3 contains 14 residues. The germline CDR1 and CDR2 sequences are SGHRS and YFSETQ. CDR3 residues: CASSYSGVYYEQYF. DNA of the CDR3: TGCGCCAGCAGCTATAGCGGGGTGTACTACGAGCAGTACTTC.

The chain recombines TRBV6-5 with TRBJ1-5, with no clear D. With 4 bases removed from V and 4 bases from J, the gap between germline ends came to 8 bases. In germline, CDR1 is MNHEY, CDR2 SVGAGI. This CDR3 region has 13 residues. The CDR3 protein is CASSLNGNQPQHF. The CDR3 DNA sequence: TGTGCCAGCAGTTTAAACGGGAATCAGCCCCAGCATTTT.

This clone was picked up one time. The V gene is TRBV5-1, the J gene TRBJ2-5; 11 bases are a match to TRBD2. CDR1 and CDR2 (germline): SGHRS, YFSETQ. After removal of 0 bases from V and 5 bases from J, the junction contained 6 bases not matched to a gene. This CDR3 contains 16 residues. The CDR3 protein is CASSLAGSGRVETQYF. CDR3 nucleotides: TGCGCCAGCAGCTTGGCCGGTAGCGGGAGGGTGGAGACCCAGTACTTC.

CDR3 DNA sequence: TGTGCCAGCAGCTTAAGGGCTAGCGGAGGCAGGGAGCAGTACTTC. Translation: CASSLRASGGREQYF. V gene TRBV11-2 combines with J gene TRBJ2-7, with 7 bases identical to TRBD2. Germline lookup yields CDR1 SGHAT and CDR2 FQNNGV. J was trimmed by 7 bases and V by 2 bases; bases with no gene match: 11. The CDR3 loop spans 15 amino acids.

This chain uses TRBV6-4 with TRBJ2-1, with 7 positions matching TRBD2. This CDR3 spans 13 amino acids. Germline assignment: CDR1 MRHNA and CDR2 SNTAGT. Losses at the gene ends were 1 base for V and 16 bases for J; bases not matched to a gene: 10. The DNA for the CDR3 is TGTGCCAGCAGTGACTGGTTGGGAGGGCCATACTTCTTC. Protein product: CASSDWLGGPYFF.

The V and J genes are TRBV6-4 and TRBJ1-1; maybe TRBD1 (5 bases). Trimming took 5 bases from V and 11 from J, leaving 15 bases between them. CDR3 size: 12 residues. Per the germline V gene, CDR1 is MRHNA and CDR2 is SNTAGT. The chain's CDR3 is CASSTSGGLAFF. The CDR3 DNA follows: TGTGCCAGCAGTACCTCTGGGGGGTTGGCTTTCTTT.